A selection of T cell receptor beta chains follows, all from one sample in a study of blood T cell repertoires in COVID-19. Only in-frame clones appear in the TCRdb table, and some are missing; sequencing was by immunoSEQ multiplex PCR. The data show over 100,000 clones, with 80% seen just once and less than 5% held by the top ten. Sequenced: peripheral blood. Receptor source: a human donor in a cohort sampled during active or convalescent COVID-19. The CDR3 runs from the conserved cysteine through the conserved F or W. Fields, in order: J gene, D gene, clone size, V gene, CDR3 protein, CDR3 DNA. A D gene is named only where the DNA matches it firmly. A clone size is listed for some rows: how often the clone was seen (once, few, many), or a class if it is expanded.

j_gene: TRBJ1-3; d_gene: .; abundance: once; v_gene: TRBV14; CDR3aa: CASSPGVFGNTIYF; CDR3nt: TGTGCCAGCAGCCCAGGGGTTTTTGGAAACACCATATATTTT
j_gene: TRBJ1-3; d_gene: .; abundance: once; v_gene: TRBV5-4; CDR3aa: CASSSGGGNTIYF; CDR3nt: TGTGCCAGCAGCTCGGGGGGTGGAAACACCATATATTTT
j_gene: TRBJ2-2; d_gene: .; abundance: .; v_gene: TRBV18; CDR3aa: CASLGQNTGELFF; CDR3nt: TGTGCCAGCCTCGGACAGAACACCGGGGAGCTGTTTTTT
j_gene: TRBJ1-2; d_gene: TRBD1; abundance: once; v_gene: TRBV3-1/TRBV3-2; CDR3aa: CASSQTPGQGFRNGYTF; CDR3nt: TGTGCCAGCAGCCAAACCCCAGGACAGGGGTTCAGGAATGGCTACACCTTC
j_gene: TRBJ2-1; d_gene: .; abundance: .; v_gene: TRBV4-3; CDR3aa: CASSRGDSGYSYNEQFF; CDR3nt: TGCGCCAGCAGCCGGGGAGATAGCGGTTACTCCTACAATGAGCAGTTCTTC
j_gene: TRBJ2-2; d_gene: .; abundance: .; v_gene: TRBV18; CDR3aa: CASSPLGRPKSSGELFF; CDR3nt: TGTGCCAGCTCACCACTGGGCAGGCCCAAGAGCTCCGGGGAGCTGTTTTTT
j_gene: TRBJ2-3; d_gene: .; abundance: once; v_gene: TRBV5-1; CDR3aa: CASSFGSSESDTQYF; CDR3nt: TGCGCCAGCAGCTTCGGGTCGTCCGAGTCAGATACGCAGTATTTT
j_gene: TRBJ2-7; d_gene: TRBD1; abundance: .; v_gene: TRBV2; CDR3aa: CASSDGTGTYEQYF; CDR3nt: TGTGCCAGCAGTGATGGGACAGGGACCTACGAGCAGTACTTC
j_gene: TRBJ1-2; d_gene: TRBD1; abundance: .; v_gene: TRBV6-6; CDR3aa: CASSSFRDRGFGGYTF; CDR3nt: TGTGCCAGCAGTTCTTTCCGGGACAGGGGTTTCGGGGGCTACACCTTC
j_gene: TRBJ2-6; d_gene: TRBD2; abundance: .; v_gene: TRBV5-1; CDR3aa: CASSSVGLANGANVLTF; CDR3nt: TGCGCCAGCAGCTCGGTAGGACTAGCCAATGGGGCCAACGTCCTGACTTTC
j_gene: TRBJ1-1; d_gene: .; abundance: .; v_gene: TRBV12-3/TRBV12-4; CDR3aa: CASSFSGNTEAFF; CDR3nt: TGTGCCAGCAGTTTCAGCGGGAACACTGAAGCTTTCTTT
j_gene: TRBJ2-7; d_gene: TRBD2; abundance: .; v_gene: TRBV7-2; CDR3aa: CASSISGMGEQYF; CDR3nt: TGTGCCAGCAGCATAAGCGGGATGGGCGAGCAGTACTTC
j_gene: TRBJ1-1; d_gene: .; abundance: few; v_gene: TRBV7-9; CDR3aa: CASSLARSAGAVGTEAFF; CDR3nt: TGTGCCAGCAGCTTAGCGCGATCGGCAGGGGCGGTCGGCACTGAAGCTTTCTTT
j_gene: TRBJ2-7; d_gene: TRBD1; abundance: .; v_gene: TRBV6-5; CDR3aa: CASSRTGDEQYF; CDR3nt: TGTGCCAGCAGCAGGACAGGGGACGAGCAGTACTTC
j_gene: TRBJ2-5; d_gene: .; abundance: .; v_gene: TRBV6-2/TRBV6-3; CDR3aa: CASSATRGLWETQYF; CDR3nt: TGTGCCAGCAGCGCCACGAGAGGGTTGTGGGAGACCCAGTACTTC
j_gene: TRBJ2-7; d_gene: .; abundance: .; v_gene: TRBV28; CDR3aa: CASSFGYEQYF; CDR3nt: TGTGCCAGCAGTTTCGGCTACGAGCAGTACTTC
j_gene: TRBJ2-1; d_gene: .; abundance: .; v_gene: TRBV14; CDR3aa: CASSLYVGGTLSSYNEQFF; CDR3nt: TGTGCCAGCAGCCTATACGTCGGCGGAACTTTAAGCTCCTACAATGAGCAGTTCTTC
j_gene: TRBJ1-1; d_gene: TRBD1; abundance: few; v_gene: TRBV30; CDR3aa: CAWQTGEGTEAFF; CDR3nt: TGTGCCTGGCAAACAGGGGAAGGGACTGAAGCTTTCTTT
j_gene: TRBJ2-1; d_gene: .; abundance: .; v_gene: TRBV6-5; CDR3aa: CASSYQPGSHEQFF; CDR3nt: TGTGCCAGCAGTTACCAACCCGGGAGCCATGAGCAGTTCTTC
j_gene: TRBJ2-5; d_gene: .; abundance: .; v_gene: TRBV5-1; CDR3aa: CASSLVANQETQYF; CDR3nt: TGCGCCAGCAGCTTGGTGGCCAACCAAGAGACCCAGTACTTC
j_gene: TRBJ1-1; d_gene: TRBD1; abundance: .; v_gene: TRBV28; CDR3aa: CASSRLLGQGDTEAFF; CDR3nt: TGTGCCAGCAGTAGACTTTTGGGACAGGGAGACACTGAAGCTTTCTTT
j_gene: TRBJ2-5; d_gene: TRBD2; abundance: .; v_gene: TRBV7-9; CDR3aa: CASSPPPGGRVGETQYF; CDR3nt: TGTGCCAGCAGCCCCCCCCCGGGGGGGAGGGTAGGAGAGACCCAGTACTTC
j_gene: TRBJ2-3; d_gene: .; abundance: few; v_gene: TRBV30; CDR3aa: CAWGGAGDYTDTQYF; CDR3nt: TGTGCCTGGGGGGGCGCGGGGGACTACACAGATACGCAGTATTTT
j_gene: TRBJ2-3; d_gene: .; abundance: .; v_gene: TRBV30; CDR3aa: CAWSVEHTQYF; CDR3nt: TGTGCCTGGAGTGTAGAGCATACGCAGTATTTT
j_gene: TRBJ1-4; d_gene: TRBD1; abundance: .; v_gene: TRBV11-2; CDR3aa: CASSRILTGAANEKLFF; CDR3nt: TGTGCCAGCAGCCGAATTTTAACAGGGGCGGCTAATGAAAAACTGTTTTTT
j_gene: TRBJ2-1; d_gene: .; abundance: .; v_gene: TRBV7-2; CDR3aa: CATQLGSYNEQFF; CDR3nt: TGTGCCACCCAACTAGGCTCCTACAATGAGCAGTTCTTC
j_gene: TRBJ2-3; d_gene: .; abundance: .; v_gene: TRBV7-9; CDR3aa: CASSSGYTDTQYF; CDR3nt: TGTGCCAGCAGCTCGGGATACACAGATACGCAGTATTTT
j_gene: TRBJ1-1; d_gene: TRBD1; abundance: .; v_gene: TRBV7-2; CDR3aa: CASSHTWTGRNTEAFF; CDR3nt: TGTGCCAGCAGCCATACATGGACAGGACGGAACACTGAAGCTTTCTTT
j_gene: TRBJ1-6; d_gene: TRBD1; abundance: .; v_gene: TRBV27; CDR3aa: CASSQWPGQGNSPLHF; CDR3nt: TGTGCCAGCAGCCAATGGCCGGGACAGGGGAATTCACCCCTCCACTTT
j_gene: TRBJ2-3; d_gene: .; abundance: .; v_gene: TRBV7-2; CDR3aa: CASSFFGEVRTDTQYF; CDR3nt: TGTGCCAGCAGCTTTTTCGGGGAAGTTCGCACAGATACGCAGTATTTT
j_gene: TRBJ2-3; d_gene: TRBD2; abundance: .; v_gene: TRBV24-1; CDR3aa: CATSDRRTSGRDTQYF; CDR3nt: TGTGCCACCAGTGATAGGAGGACTAGCGGGAGAGATACGCAGTATTTT
j_gene: TRBJ2-5; d_gene: .; abundance: .; v_gene: TRBV2; CDR3aa: CASSLSAPGDVETQYF; CDR3nt: TGTGCCAGCAGTCTTAGTGCTCCAGGGGATGTGGAGACCCAGTACTTC
j_gene: TRBJ2-3; d_gene: .; abundance: .; v_gene: TRBV3-1/TRBV3-2; CDR3aa: CASSPYGSWRTDTQYF; CDR3nt: TGTGCCAGCAGCCCCTACGGAAGTTGGAGAACAGATACGCAGTATTTT
j_gene: TRBJ2-2; d_gene: TRBD2; abundance: .; v_gene: TRBV6-2/TRBV6-3; CDR3aa: CASSYRPGLAGSNTGELFF; CDR3nt: TGTGCCAGCAGTTACCGCCCTGGGCTAGCGGGGTCGAACACCGGGGAGCTGTTTTTT
j_gene: TRBJ2-7; d_gene: TRBD2; abundance: .; v_gene: TRBV4-2; CDR3aa: CASSQDPLAGYEQYF; CDR3nt: TGTGCCAGCAGCCAAGATCCACTAGCGGGCTACGAGCAGTACTTC
j_gene: TRBJ1-1; d_gene: .; abundance: .; v_gene: TRBV27; CDR3aa: CASWSSTSNTEAFF; CDR3nt: TGTGCCAGCTGGAGCAGTACATCGAACACTGAAGCTTTCTTT
j_gene: TRBJ2-3; d_gene: TRBD1; abundance: .; v_gene: TRBV19; CDR3aa: CASSRTGNTDTQYF; CDR3nt: TGTGCCAGTAGTAGGACAGGGAACACAGATACGCAGTATTTT
j_gene: TRBJ2-1; d_gene: TRBD1; abundance: .; v_gene: TRBV7-2; CDR3aa: CASSPPGTAYNEQFF; CDR3nt: TGTGCCAGCAGCCCACCCGGGACAGCGTACAATGAGCAGTTCTTC
j_gene: TRBJ1-2; d_gene: .; abundance: .; v_gene: TRBV9; CDR3aa: CASSVGGSRSGYTF; CDR3nt: TGTGCCAGCAGCGTAGGAGGGTCACGGAGTGGCTACACCTTC
j_gene: TRBJ2-2; d_gene: .; abundance: .; v_gene: TRBV9; CDR3aa: CASSVGGGTGELFF; CDR3nt: TGTGCCAGCAGCGTAGGAGGGGGCACCGGGGAGCTGTTTTTT